These 28 T cell receptor beta chains came from one sample sequenced in a study of Ad26.COV2.S vaccination and SARS-CoV-2 variants. Treatment meaning: roughly 20 received Ad26.COV2.S at low or high dose, single or two shots; about 5 received placebo; per-sample allocation not given. Repertoires come from day 63 after the first vaccine or placebo injection. Sequencing used immunoSEQ multiplex PCR; TCRdb keeps in-frame clones, though not all of them. The sample lists 350,000 to 450,000 clones; approximately 85% were seen once. Here the sequenced sample was peripheral blood, taken in a trial of Ad26.COV2.S vaccine versus placebo. These receptors were taken from a person between 18 and 60 years old who received the Ad26.COV2.S COVID-19 vaccine or a placebo.

The V call is TRBV3-1 (or the pseudogene TRBV3-2), the J call TRBJ2-3; 10 bases agree with TRBD2. The CDR3 runs to 14 residues. The junction had 8 bases not matched to a gene; V was cut back by 10 bases and J by 4 bases. The germline gives CDR1 LGHDT, CDR2 YNNKEL (reference sequence). The DNA for the CDR3 is TGTGCCAACCCCAGCGGGGGGGCCGCAGATACGCAGTATTTT. Amino acid sequence: CANPSGGAADTQYF.

J is TRBJ2-5 and V is TRBV27; 13 positions agree with TRBD2. The CDR3 length is 16 residues. V shed 5 bases, J shed 4 bases, and the junction held 7 bases outside the gene matches. Looked up from germline, CDR1 is MNHEY and CDR2 is SMNVEV (reference sequence). CDR3 DNA: TGTGCCAGCAGTCCATGGACTAGCGGGGGAACAGAGACCCAGTACTTC. This encodes CASSPWTSGGTETQYF.

This chain links TRBV5-1 with TRBJ1-1; D is ambiguous. Germline V gene data show CDR1 as SGHRS and CDR2 as YFSETQ. V gave up 1 base and J gave up 0 bases, with 10 bases separating them. The CDR3 is 15 amino acids. As DNA, the CDR3 is TGCGCCAGCAGCTTGTCGGCCACCCTGAACACTGAAGCTTTCTTT. As protein: CASSLSATLNTEAFF. Looking up the rest from reference TRBV5-1 and TRBJ1-1 gives the full variable domain: KAGVTQTPRYLIKTRGQQVTLSCSPISGHRSVSWYQQTPGQGLQFLFEYFSETQRNKGNFPGRFSGRQFSNSRSEMNVSTLELGDSALYLCASSLSATLNTEAFFGQGTRLTVV.

V is TRBV7-2 and J is TRBJ2-5; D may be TRBD2 (8 bases). The V end lost 5 bases, the J end lost 5 bases, and 18 bases lay between the germline ends. Germline CDR1 reads SGHTA; CDR2 reads FQGNSA. This CDR3 is built from 15 residues. The CDR3 bases are TGTGCCAGCAGCCCGGGGGGGAGGGGGCTGGAGACCCAGTACTTC. Amino acids: CASSPGGRGLETQYF.

The rearrangement links TRBV7-9 to TRBJ2-1; perhaps D is TRBD1 or TRBD2 (5 bases each). Trimming removed 3 bases from V and 7 bases from J, with 10 bases in between. CDR3 size: 13 residues. Germline V gene data show CDR1 as SEHNR and CDR2 as FQNEAQ (reference sequence). DNA of the CDR3: TGTGCCAGCAGCTTGCCAGGGAGAAATGAGCAGTTCTTC. Translated: CASSLPGRNEQFF.

The chain is built from TRBV6-5 and TRBJ2-1; D not certain. Germline V lookup: CDR1 MNHEY, CDR2 SVGAGI. The V end lost 6 bases, the J end lost 5 bases, and 8 bases lay between the germline ends. This CDR3 contains 12 residues. CDR3 loop: CASSRVDNEQFF. The DNA of the CDR3 is TGTGCCAGCAGCCGAGTCGACAATGAGCAGTTCTTC.

This clone was counted only a few times. The chain employs TRBV19 and TRBJ2-3, with 9 nucleotides matching TRBD2. Germline CDR1 is LNHDA and CDR2 is SQIVND (reference sequence). J gave up 7 bases and V 3 bases, and 17 bases lay outside the gene matches. This CDR3 is built from 18 residues. The chain's CDR3 is CASSMWAGGPQDRYTQYF. CDR3 in DNA: TGTGCCAGTAGTATGTGGGCGGGAGGGCCCCAAGATCGGTATACGCAGTATTTT.

V is TRBV2 and J is TRBJ1-5; 7 bases fit TRBD1. This CDR3 contains 15 residues. V shed 7 bases, J shed 3 bases, and the junction held 9 bases outside the gene matches. Germline V CDR1 and CDR2: SNHLY, FYNNEI. The CDR3 nucleotides are TGTGCCAGCAACTTGATGGGACAGAACAATCAGCCCCAGCATTTT. This sequence encodes CASNLMGQNNQPQHF.

In the case of this clone: A junction end diverges from the germline sequence, so it may reflect a read error. The gene calls are TRBV3-1 (or the pseudogene TRBV3-2) and TRBJ2-7; D is unclear. The CDR3 is 12 amino acids. Germline V gene sequence: CDR1 LGHDT, CDR2 YNNKEL (reference sequence). CDR3 nucleotide sequence: TGTGCCAGCAGCCAGGGTATCGTGGCCCTGAACTTC. Amino acids: CASSQGIVALNF.

The chain couples TRBV7-9 to TRBJ2-2, with D uncertain. Per germline, CDR1 SEHNR and CDR2 FQNEAQ (reference sequence). V lost 4 bases to trimming and J lost 5 bases, with 8 bases between them. This CDR3 region has 13 residues. CDR3 residues: CASSWASTGELFF. CDR3 DNA sequence: TGTGCCAGCAGCTGGGCTTCTACCGGGGAGCTGTTTTTT.

The V gene is TRBV3-1 (or the pseudogene TRBV3-2), the J gene TRBJ2-5; 8 bases line up with TRBD2. Germline lookup yields CDR1 LGHDT and CDR2 YNNKEL (reference sequence). V dropped 4 bases and J dropped 2; count of bases not matched to a gene: 0. The CDR3 totals 13 residues. The DNA of the CDR3 is TGTGCCAGCAGCCGCGGGAGGCAAGAGACCCAGTACTTC. This codes for CASSRGRQETQYF.

V is TRBV2 and J is TRBJ2-1, with 8 bases fitting TRBD2. After removal of 6 bases from V and 2 bases from J, the junction contained 6 bases not matched to a gene. Germline-derived CDR1 and CDR2 are SNHLY and FYNNEI. CDR3 length: 15 residues. The CDR3 sequence: CASSPSGSTYNEQFF. The CDR3 DNA reads as TGTGCCAGCAGCCCCAGCGGGAGTACCTACAATGAGCAGTTCTTC.

The J gene is TRBJ2-5, the V gene TRBV5-1, with a possible D match to TRBD1 (7 bases). V was cut by 4 bases and J by 1 base, with 17 bases left in between. The CDR3 length is 16 residues. Germline CDR1 SGHRS, CDR2 YFSETQ. This CDR3 is CASSPENRGLQETQYF. CDR3 DNA: TGCGCCAGCAGCCCAGAAAACAGGGGACTCCAAGAGACCCAGTACTTC.

The V and J genes are TRBV5-6 and TRBJ2-2, with 15 bases that match TRBD2. CDR1 and CDR2 from the germline V gene are SGHDT and YYEEEE. The CDR3 sequence is 16 residues long. The V gene end was trimmed by 4 bases and the J gene end by 4 bases; junction bases not matched to a gene: 2. In DNA form, the CDR3 reads TGTGCCAGCAGCCCGGGACTAGCGGGAGGCACCGGGGAGCTGTTTTTT. It encodes CASSPGLAGGTGELFF.

The chain couples TRBV10-3 to TRBJ1-3; possibly TRBD1 for D (6 bases). V lost 5 bases and J lost 0, with 26 bases in between. Looked up from germline, CDR1 is ENHRY and CDR2 is SYGVKD. CDR3 length equals 20 residues. CDR3 sequence: CAISPSTGHMASLSGNTIYF. Written as DNA, the CDR3 is TGTGCCATCAGTCCTTCCACGGGACACATGGCGAGCCTCTCTGGAAACACCATATATTTT.

CDR3: CASDSKRGRKADTQYF. CDR3 bases: TGTGCCAGCGACTCAAAGAGGGGGCGCAAGGCAGATACGCAGTATTTT. The gene calls are TRBV21-1 and TRBJ2-3; the table's D call, TRBD1, was not checked against the DNA. TRBV21-1 is a listed pseudogene. This CDR3 has 16 amino acids.

The J gene is TRBJ2-1, the V gene TRBV7-6; D perhaps matches TRBD1 (6 bases). This CDR3 is built from 16 residues. Germline V gene sequence: CDR1 SGHVS, CDR2 FNYEAQ. V gave up 4 bases and J gave up 1 base, with 14 bases separating them. The CDR3 loop reads CASSYRYRASYNEQFF. The DNA of the CDR3 is TGTGCCAGCAGCTATCGGTACAGGGCTTCCTACAATGAGCAGTTCTTC.

The chain couples TRBV7-2 to TRBJ2-7; 8 bases agree with TRBD1. V dropped 5 bases and J dropped 2; count of bases not matched to a gene: 11. The germline V gene encodes CDR1 SGHTA and CDR2 FQGNSA. The CDR3 spans 16 residues. The CDR3 here is CASSPWDRRGTYEQYF. For the CDR3, the DNA is TGTGCCAGCAGCCCCTGGGACAGGCGCGGTACCTACGAGCAGTACTTC.

The J gene is TRBJ2-7, the V gene TRBV9, with 9 bases lining up with TRBD1. The CDR3 totals 15 residues. Germline CDR1 is SGDLS and CDR2 is YYNGEE. Trimming at V came to 2 bases and at J to 1 base, leaving 4 bases not matched to a gene. The CDR3 nucleotides are TGTGCCAGCAGCGTTCAGACAGGGGGATCCTACGAGCAGTACTTC. Translated, it gives CASSVQTGGSYEQYF.

The chain carries TRBV6-5 and TRBJ2-1, with TRBD1 matching 10 bases. CDR1 and CDR2 from the germline V gene are MNHEY and SVGAGI. Unmatched junction bases numbered 10, after V lost 6 bases and J lost 8 bases. The CDR3 covers 15 residues. In nucleotides, the CDR3 is TGTGCCAGCAGCCGGGGACAGGGGCGCAGGGATGAGCAGTTCTTC. It yields the protein CASSRGQGRRDEQFF.

The V call is TRBV11-2, the J call TRBJ1-4, with a tentative D call TRBD1 (6 bases). CDR3 length: 15 residues. Per the germline V gene, CDR1 is SGHAT and CDR2 is FQNNGV. V lost 5 bases to trimming and J lost 6 bases, with 16 bases between them. CDR3 coding DNA: TGTGCCAGCAGCGCGCTCGAGACAGGAGATGAAAAACTGTTTTTT. Translation: CASSALETGDEKLFF.

This rearrangement joins TRBV3-1 (or the pseudogene TRBV3-2) to TRBJ2-1; 7 nucleotides agree with TRBD2. The CDR3 covers 16 residues. J was trimmed by 6 bases and V by 5 bases; bases with no gene match: 13. The germline CDR1 and CDR2 sequences are LGHDT and YNNKEL (reference sequence). The CDR3 loop reads CASSNKPGLTINEQFF. In DNA form, the CDR3 reads TGTGCCAGCAGCAACAAACCGGGACTAACCATCAATGAGCAGTTCTTC.

This sequence joins TRBV7-9 and TRBJ2-1, with TRBD2 as a possible D gene (6 bases). This CDR3 contains 17 residues. Per the germline V gene, CDR1 is SEHNR and CDR2 is FQNEAQ (reference sequence). Trimming shortened V by 1 base and J by 1 base, and 14 bases separated the two germline ends. CDR3 in amino acids: CASSLEQYSGSYNEQFF. The CDR3 DNA is TGTGCCAGCAGCTTAGAGCAGTACAGCGGGTCCTACAATGAGCAGTTCTTC.

The chain carries TRBV30 and TRBJ2-6; D unclear. Between the trimmed V and J ends, which lost 7 bases and 3 bases, there was a span of 10 bases. Germline assignment: CDR1 GTSNPN and CDR2 SVGIG (reference sequence). There are 13 residues in the CDR3. The CDR3 spells CAYNRFGANVLTF. In nucleotides, the CDR3 is TGTGCCTACAATCGCTTTGGGGCCAACGTCCTGACTTTC.

CDR3 bases: TGTGCCAGCAGCTTAGGTGGTTTGGCGGGAGCGAACACCGGGGAGCTGTTTTTT. Translated, it gives CASSLGGLAGANTGELFF. V is TRBV11-3 and J is TRBJ2-2, with 7 bases matching TRBD2. V dropped 1 base and J dropped 0; count of bases not matched to a gene: 8. The CDR3 spans 18 residues. Per the germline V gene, CDR1 is SGHNT and CDR2 is YENEEA.

This rearrangement joins TRBV28 to TRBJ1-5; D is uncertain. The germline V gene encodes CDR1 MDHEN and CDR2 SYDVKM. This CDR3 region has 13 residues. V was cut by 6 bases and J by 0 bases, with 6 bases left in between. CDR3 sequence reads: CASRGDSNQPQHF. CDR3 DNA sequence: TGTGCCAGCAGAGGCGATAGCAATCAGCCCCAGCATTTT.

This clone has a single count. The V call is TRBV13, the J call TRBJ2-5; 7 bases are a match to TRBD2. With V trimmed by 0 bases and J by 2 bases, 3 bases remained unmatched. The germline CDR1 and CDR2 sequences are PRHDT and FYEKMQ (reference sequence). This CDR3 spans 15 amino acids. CDR3 amino acids: CASSLGGTIQETQYF. CDR3 nucleotides: TGTGCCAGCAGCTTAGGTGGGACTATTCAAGAGACCCAGTACTTC. Together with reference TRBV13 and TRBJ2-5, the CDR3 gives the full variable domain: AAGVIQSPRHLIKEKRETATLKCYPIPRHDTVYWYQQGPGQDPQFLISFYEKMQSDKGSIPDRFSAQQFSDYHSELNMSSLELGDSALYFCASSLGGTIQETQYFGPGTRLLVL.

As to this clone: One end of the junction varies from germline; a read error may be responsible. The rearrangement uses TRBV5-1 and TRBJ2-7; 9 bases match TRBD1. Germline V CDR1 and CDR2: SGHRS, YFSETQ. The CDR3 has 15 residues. CDR3 sequence reads: CASSLGGGQGYEQYF. The CDR3 nucleotides are TGCGCCAGCAGTTTGGGTGGGGGACAGGGTTACGAGCAGTACTTC.